Listed here are 16 T cell receptor beta chains from one sample, sequenced in a study of shared clonotypes between healthy human individuals. TCRdb keeps only in-frame clones here, not all; method: immunoSEQ multiplex PCR. The data hold about 2 million clones, with 90% to 95% observed a single time. The specimen sequenced was naive CD4+ T cells sorted from blood. Subset meaning: CD45RA+ positively selected. The receptors were gathered from a man between 18 and 35 years old in good health.

The chain links TRBV9 to TRBJ1-2, with a possible D match to TRBD1 (6 bases). V was shortened by 4 bases and J by 0 bases, with 13 bases between the two germline ends. The CDR3 spans 15 residues. Germline lookup yields CDR1 SGDLS and CDR2 YYNGEE. CDR3 protein: CASSSQGTANYGYTF. The CDR3 DNA is TGTGCCAGCAGCTCACAGGGAACAGCTAACTATGGCTACACCTTC.

This chain links TRBV28 with TRBJ1-6; 7 bases line up with TRBD1. The V gene end was trimmed by 4 bases and the J gene end by 10 bases; junction bases not matched to a gene: 4. Germline CDR1 MDHEN, CDR2 SYDVKM. The CDR3 has 13 residues. CDR3 DNA: TGTGCCAGCAGTTATCAGGGGGAATCACCCCTCCACTTT. Amino acid sequence: CASSYQGESPLHF.

This chain uses TRBV30 with TRBJ1-5; the D gene is possibly TRBD1 (5 bases). V shed 0 bases and J shed 8 bases, with 11 bases lying between them. Germline loops: CDR1 GTSNPN, CDR2 SVGIG (reference sequence). The CDR3 loop spans 13 amino acids. For the CDR3, the DNA is TGTGCCTGGAGTGTACTCGGGGGGGAGCCCCAGCATTTT. Translating gives CAWSVLGGEPQHF. Full variable domain (missing parts from reference TRBV30 and TRBJ1-5): SQTIHQWPATLVQPVGSPLSLECTVEGTSNPNLYWYRQAAGRGLQLLFYSVGIGQISSEVPQNLSASRPQDRQFILSSKKLLLSDSGFYLCAWSVLGGEPQHFGDGTRLSIL.

This clone was detected a few times. The chain links TRBV7-9 to TRBJ1-2; D perhaps matches TRBD1 (5 bases). Germline loops: CDR1 SEHNR, CDR2 FQNEAQ (reference sequence). The CDR3 sequence is 11 residues long. V was pared by 4 bases and J by 10 bases, with 10 bases between. CDR3 loop: CASSSGLLYTF. The CDR3 DNA sequence: TGTGCCAGCAGCTCGGGACTGCTCTACACCTTC.

In the case of this clone: At the DNA level, this CDR3 is encoded by other sequences in the same sample as well. This chain joins TRBV6-5 and TRBJ1-4; D is ambiguous. CDR3 length: 15 residues. V gave up 0 bases and J gave up 4 bases, with 9 bases separating them. Germline V lookup: CDR1 MNHEY, CDR2 SVGAGI. The CDR3 here is CASSYSGGNNEKLFF. As DNA, the CDR3 is TGTGCCAGCAGTTACTCCGGCGGAAATAATGAAAAACTGTTTTTT.

The chain recombines TRBV7-2 with TRBJ2-7; either TRBD1 or TRBD2 may supply D (5 bases each). Deletions cut 5 bases from V and 2 bases from J, with 13 bases between. CDR3 length equals 14 residues. Germline-derived CDR1 and CDR2 are SGHTA and FQGNSA. The DNA for the CDR3 is TGTGCCAGCAGCCGGGACGCCGGAGCCTACGAGCAGTACTTC. It is translated as CASSRDAGAYEQYF.

About this clone itself: Other DNA sequences within the sample encode an identical CDR3. This chain joins TRBV7-2 and TRBJ1-5, with 7 bases that match TRBD1. The CDR3 length is 13 residues. The germline gives CDR1 SGHTA, CDR2 FQGNSA. J lost 5 bases, V lost 5 bases, and 3 bases had no gene match. The CDR3 here is CASSLDRDQPQHF. CDR3 sequence (DNA): TGTGCCAGCAGCCTAGACAGGGATCAGCCCCAGCATTTT.

This clone was found once. Possible read error: a much larger clone is one base away. The rearrangement uses TRBV6-5 and TRBJ1-1; D is undetermined. The CDR3 covers 12 residues. Germline values: CDR1 MNHEY, CDR2 SVGAGI. CDR3 region: CASSYRNAEAFF. In nucleotides, the CDR3 is TGTGCCAGCAGTTACAGGAACGCTGAAGCTTTCTTT.

This rearrangement joins TRBV6-5 to TRBJ2-7; 7 nucleotides align to TRBD2. The germline V gene has CDR1 MNHEY and CDR2 SVGAGI. The CDR3 loop spans 13 amino acids. Unmatched junction bases numbered 5, after V lost 6 bases and J lost 3 bases. In DNA, the CDR3 is TGTGCCAGCAGGTGGGCTAGCGGCTACGAGCAGTACTTC. Translation: CASRWASGYEQYF.

This clone was observed at least ten times. The V call is TRBV10-3, the J call TRBJ1-1, with TRBD1 identical over 7 bases. Unmatched junction bases numbered 6, after V lost 7 bases and J lost 1 base. The CDR3 extends over 14 amino acids. CDR1 ENHRY and CDR2 SYGVKD come from the germline V gene. The CDR3 protein is CAITADRSNTEAFF. The CDR3 DNA follows: TGTGCCATCACCGCGGACAGGTCGAACACTGAAGCTTTCTTT.

The rearrangement links TRBV19 to TRBJ2-3; the match to TRBD2 covers 7 bases. The CDR3 spans 16 residues. CDR1 and CDR2 from the germline V gene are LNHDA and SQIVND (reference sequence). The J segment lost 6 bases and the V segment lost 5 bases, leaving 14 bases of the junction unmatched. The CDR3 DNA sequence: TGTGCCAGTAGTCTAAAGGAGGCGGGAGCACTGGATACGCAGTATTTT. This codes for CASSLKEAGALDTQYF.

A word on this clone: Different DNA sequences within this sample yield the same CDR3. The chain employs TRBV5-1 and TRBJ2-5; 14 bases fit TRBD2. V dropped 5 bases and J dropped 4; count of bases not matched to a gene: 4. Germline values: CDR1 SGHRS, CDR2 YFSETQ. The CDR3 runs to 15 residues. In DNA, the CDR3 is TGCGCCAGCAGTTCAGGACTAGCGGGGGGAGAGACCCAGTACTTC. Translating gives CASSSGLAGGETQYF. Filled out from reference TRBV5-1 and TRBJ2-5, the complete variable domain reads KAGVTQTPRYLIKTRGQQVTLSCSPISGHRSVSWYQQTPGQGLQFLFEYFSETQRNKGNFPGRFSGRQFSNSRSEMNVSTLELGDSALYLCASSSGLAGGETQYFGPGTRLLVL.

The chain recombines TRBV7-2 with TRBJ2-3; possible D gene TRBD2, 5 bases. The CDR3 consists of 14 residues. The V gene lost 5 bases and the J gene lost 3 bases, with 12 bases spanning the gap. CDR1 and CDR2 (germline): SGHTA, FQGNSA. CDR3 loop: CASSASLITDTQYF. DNA of the CDR3: TGTGCCAGCAGCGCTAGCCTAATTACAGATACGCAGTATTTT.

V gene TRBV10-1 combines with J gene TRBJ2-7, with TRBD2 matching 11 bases. Germline loops: CDR1 WNHNN, CDR2 SYGVQD (reference sequence). The CDR3 covers 16 residues. V lost 3 bases and J lost 2; bases outside the gene matches: 6. The CDR3 region has the DNA TGCGCCAGCAGTGACCCTGGACTAGCGGGTGCCTACGAGCAGTACTTC. Translated, it gives CASSDPGLAGAYEQYF.

The rearrangement links TRBV11-2 to TRBJ2-2, with D maybe TRBD2 (6 bases). This CDR3 comprises 18 residues. Trimming cost V 5 bases and J 4 bases, with 23 bases left between them. CDR1 is SGHAT, CDR2 FQNNGV, per germline. The CDR3 spells CASSPRKGQRVVTGELFF. DNA of the CDR3: TGTGCCAGCAGCCCCCGAAAGGGGCAGCGGGTGGTCACCGGGGAGCTGTTTTTT.

In regard to this clone: The sample carries other DNA sequences with the same CDR3. The V call is TRBV30, the J call TRBJ2-3; the D gene is possibly TRBD2 (6 bases). Germline V CDR1 and CDR2: GTSNPN, SVGIG (reference sequence). Trimming shortened V by 0 bases and J by 3 bases, and 10 bases separated the two germline ends. This CDR3 contains 14 residues. Written as DNA, the CDR3 is TGTGCCTGGAGTGTAGGCGGGACGACAGATACGCAGTATTTT. This encodes CAWSVGGTTDTQYF.